The rows below give T cell receptor beta chains drawn from one sample of a study of T cell responses to AZD1222 COVID-19 vaccine. Produced via immunoSEQ multiplex PCR; TCRdb's table is partial and in-frame only. The sample gives roughly 130,000 clones, around 90% of which show up once; approximately 4.3% is in the top ten. Sequenced material: peripheral blood, taken 28 days after the second AZD1222 dose. The origin of the receptors is an adult who received the AZD1222 COVID-19 vaccine. Both conserved end residues are part of each CDR3. The D gene is left open where the match is weak. Not every row has a clone size; where given, it reads once, few, many or a size class.

V	size	D	J	CDR3	DNA
TRBV12-3/TRBV12-4	NA	NA	TRBJ2-7	CASTLRGYEQYF	TGTGCCAGCACGCTACGGGGATACGAGCAGTACTTC
TRBV7-2	few	NA	TRBJ1-1	CASRSSGGTEAFF	TGTGCCAGCAGGTCTTCGGGGGGCACTGAAGCTTTCTTT
TRBV7-9	NA	NA	TRBJ1-4	CASSLNEKLFF	TGTGCCAGCAGCCTTAATGAAAAACTGTTTTTT
TRBV2	NA	NA	TRBJ2-7	CASSSTGEGEQYF	TGTGCCAGCTCCTCGACAGGGGAGGGCGAGCAGTACTTC
TRBV19	NA	NA	TRBJ1-5	CASNPGWNQPQHF	TGTGCCAGTAATCCAGGGTGGAATCAGCCCCAGCATTTT
TRBV19	NA	NA	TRBJ2-3	CASSGGVGDTQYF	TGTGCCAGTAGTGGGGGCGTTGGGGATACGCAGTATTTT
TRBV5-8	NA	TRBD1	TRBJ2-7	CASSLDRGSAQYF	TGTGCCAGCAGCTTGGACAGGGGTAGTGCGCAGTACTTC
TRBV4-1	NA	NA	TRBJ2-1	CASSHFRGLNEQFF	TGCGCCAGCAGCCATTTTAGAGGGTTGAATGAGCAGTTCTTC
TRBV5-1	NA	TRBD1	TRBJ2-5	CASSWTGGTETQYF	TGCGCCAGCAGCTGGACAGGGGGGACTGAGACCCAGTACTTC
TRBV5-1	NA	NA	TRBJ2-5	CASRSGLTEETQYF	TGCGCCAGCAGATCGGGGTTAACCGAAGAGACCCAGTACTTC
TRBV6-4	NA	NA	TRBJ1-1	CASRPGPLNTEAFF	TGTGCCAGCAGACCGGGACCGCTGAACACTGAAGCTTTCTTT
TRBV20-1	NA	NA	TRBJ1-2	CSGVVNYGYTF	TGCAGTGGCGTAGTTAACTATGGCTACACCTTC
TRBV7-2	NA	NA	TRBJ2-7	CASSSPGREQYF	TGTGCCAGCAGCTCCCCCGGGAGAGAGCAGTACTTC
TRBV19	NA	NA	TRBJ1-1	CASTAAVGHQNTEAFF	TGTGCCAGCACCGCTGCGGTTGGACACCAGAACACTGAAGCTTTCTTT
TRBV6-5	NA	NA	TRBJ1-1	CASSRDINTEAFF	TGTGCCAGCAGCCGGGACATCAACACTGAAGCTTTCTTT
TRBV7-8	NA	TRBD1	TRBJ2-2	CATGTGTYTGELFF	TGTGCCACCGGGACAGGGACGTACACCGGGGAGCTGTTTTTT
TRBV2	once	NA	TRBJ2-3	CASNKDGGSTDTQYF	TGTGCCAGCAATAAAGACGGGGGAAGCACAGATACGCAGTATTTT
TRBV24-1	NA	TRBD2	TRBJ2-3	CATSEQHPSGGANDTQYF	TGTGCCACCAGTGAACAACATCCTAGCGGGGGGGCAAATGATACGCAGTATTTT
TRBV3-1/TRBV3-2	NA	NA	TRBJ2-7	CASSQGYRGGEQYF	TGTGCCAGCAGCCAAGGGTACAGGGGGGGCGAGCAGTACTTC
TRBV29-1	NA	NA	TRBJ1-2	CSVSPESYGYTF	TGCAGCGTTTCTCCTGAAAGCTATGGCTACACCTTC
TRBV7-2	NA	NA	TRBJ1-5	CASSREKQPQHF	TGTGCCAGCAGCCGAGAGAAACAGCCCCAGCATTTT
TRBV7-9	NA	NA	TRBJ1-2	CASSYVSGTSGYTF	TGTGCCAGCAGCTATGTATCGGGGACCAGTGGCTACACCTTC
TRBV7-2	NA	NA	TRBJ2-5	CASSLGGAALETQYF	TGTGCCAGCAGCTTAGGGGGCGCAGCTTTAGAGACCCAGTACTTC
TRBV3-1/TRBV3-2	NA	NA	TRBJ1-2	CASSQDLVLNGYTF	TGTGCCAGCAGCCAAGATTTGGTTTTGAATGGCTACACCTTC
TRBV6-2/TRBV6-3	NA	TRBD1	TRBJ2-5	CASSFLQGRGETQYF	TGTGCCAGCAGTTTCCTACAGGGGAGAGGAGAGACCCAGTACTTC
TRBV12-3/TRBV12-4	NA	NA	TRBJ2-1	CASGRLWRNEQFF	TGTGCCAGCGGTAGGCTGTGGCGGAATGAGCAGTTCTTC
TRBV10-3	NA	NA	TRBJ2-1	CAITDSFGEQFF	TGTGCCATCACCGACAGCTTCGGTGAGCAGTTCTTC
TRBV7-2	NA	TRBD1	TRBJ1-2	CASSSPDRGGGYTF	TGTGCCAGCAGCTCCCCCGACAGGGGAGGCGGCTACACCTTC
TRBV12-5	once	NA	TRBJ2-5	CASGLNREETQYF	TGTGCTAGTGGTTTGAACAGAGAAGAGACCCAGTACTTC
TRBV5-6	NA	TRBD2	TRBJ2-2	CASSPAGGVNTGELFF	TGTGCCAGCAGCCCGGCCGGGGGGGTGAACACCGGGGAGCTGTTTTTT
TRBV7-9	NA	TRBD1	TRBJ1-4	CASSTSHRGTNEKLFF	TGTGCCAGCAGCACCTCCCACAGGGGTACTAATGAAAAACTGTTTTTT
TRBV27	NA	TRBD1	TRBJ2-5	CASSPRQGPWETQYF	TGTGCCAGCAGCCCCCGACAGGGACCCTGGGAGACCCAGTACTTC
TRBV27	NA	NA	TRBJ2-1	CASSLRGRGGRSYNEQFF	TGTGCCAGCAGTTTAAGGGGTCGAGGGGGGCGATCCTACAATGAGCAGTTCTTC